These 26 T cell receptor beta chains originate from one sample sequenced in a study of blood T cell repertoires in COVID-19. Profiling relied on immunoSEQ multiplex PCR, and the TCRdb table lists in-frame clones only, not all of them. The table lists over 75,000 clones, roughly 80% of them singletons. The sample comprised peripheral blood. All receptors come from a human donor in a cohort sampled during active COVID-19.

The gene calls are TRBV11-2 and TRBJ2-5; tentative D call: TRBD1 (6 bases). The CDR3 totals 15 residues. V gave up 4 bases and J gave up 7 bases, with 19 bases separating them. CDR1 SGHAT and CDR2 FQNNGV come from the germline V gene. The CDR3 is CASSSPRGVRVTQYF. CDR3 DNA sequence: TGTGCCAGCAGCTCACCCAGGGGTGTGAGAGTGACCCAGTACTTC.

This chain connects TRBV6-4 to TRBJ2-3; TRBD1 is a possible D gene (5 bases). Germline loops: CDR1 MRHNA, CDR2 SNTAGT. This CDR3 region has 14 residues. V shed 6 bases and J shed 4 bases, with 14 bases lying between them. CDR3 sequence reads: CASREGHASDTQYF. CDR3 bases: TGTGCCAGCAGAGAAGGACACGCGTCAGATACGCAGTATTTT.

V gene TRBV24-1 combines with J gene TRBJ2-1; 10 positions agree with TRBD1. There are 16 residues in the CDR3. The J segment lost 2 bases and the V segment lost 2 bases, leaving 2 bases of the junction unmatched. Germline CDR1 KGHDR, CDR2 SFDVKD. In DNA, the CDR3 is TGTGCCACCAGTGATTCCGGGACAGGGGCCTACAATGAGCAGTTCTTC. It translates to CATSDSGTGAYNEQFF.

J is TRBJ2-7 and V is TRBV6-1, with 8 bases aligning to TRBD1. The CDR3 has 15 residues. V lost 0 bases to trimming and J lost 5 bases; unmatched junction nucleotides: 6. The germline V gene has CDR1 MNHNS and CDR2 SASEGT. CDR3 region: CASSEARGRGDEQYF. CDR3 nucleotide sequence: TGTGCCAGCAGTGAAGCCAGGGGGCGAGGGGACGAGCAGTACTTC.

The rearrangement links TRBV19 to TRBJ1-1, with D unresolved. The germline gives CDR1 LNHDA, CDR2 SQIVND (reference sequence). Trimming stripped 5 bases from V and 4 bases from J, with 11 bases between. This CDR3 comprises 13 residues. DNA for the CDR3: TGTGCCAGTAGTCCCCGCGGCCCCACTGAAGCTTTCTTT. It translates to CASSPRGPTEAFF.

Regarding this clone: Compared with germline, one end of the junction differs, possibly owing to a read error. This sequence joins TRBV29-1 and TRBJ2-3; weak D call: TRBD1 (5 bases). The germline CDR1 and CDR2 sequences are SQVTM and ANQGSEA. This CDR3 is built from 14 residues. The CDR3, as DNA: TGCAGTGTTGGGAAGGGGCGCGGTTCAGATACGCAGTATTTT. The encoded protein is CSVGKGRGSDTQYF.

This chain connects TRBV6-2 or TRBV6-3 to TRBJ2-1; 9 bases match TRBD2. This CDR3 region has 13 residues. CDR1 is MNHEY and CDR2 is SVGEGT in the germline V gene. The J segment lost 5 bases and the V segment lost 5 bases, leaving 1 base of the junction unmatched. The CDR3 DNA reads as TGTGCCAGCAGTAGACTAGCGGACAATGAGCAGTTCTTC. This translates into CASSRLADNEQFF.

This clone was found once. V usage is TRBV11-1 and J usage is TRBJ2-3; tentatively, D is TRBD1 (5 bases). V dropped 6 bases and J dropped 0 bases, with 13 bases sitting between them. The germline V gene encodes CDR1 SGHAT and CDR2 FQDESV (reference sequence). The CDR3 covers 15 residues. CDR3 nucleotides: TGTGCCAGCAGTATGGGGCGCTTTAGCACAGATACGCAGTATTTT. The encoded protein is CASSMGRFSTDTQYF.

The rearrangement links TRBV18 to TRBJ2-2; 7 nucleotides match TRBD1. The V gene's germline CDR1 is KGHSH and CDR2 LQKENI. The trim removed 5 bases at V and 3 bases at J, leaving 18 bases unmatched. The length of the CDR3 is 19 residues. The CDR3 region is CASSRQGPIVLGDTGELFF. The CDR3 bases are TGTGCCAGCTCAAGACAGGGCCCTATTGTCTTGGGAGACACCGGGGAGCTGTTTTTT.

DNA for the CDR3: TGTGCCAGTAGTACGACAGGGGGGGGAAATCAGCCCCAGCATTTT. Its protein product is CASSTTGGGNQPQHF. V usage is TRBV19 and J usage is TRBJ1-5, with TRBD1 matching over 9 bases. V was pared by 4 bases and J by 4 bases, with 5 bases of the junction left unmatched. Germline loops: CDR1 LNHDA, CDR2 SQIVND (reference sequence). This CDR3 comprises 15 residues.

V usage is TRBV6-1 and J usage is TRBJ1-6, with TRBD1 matching over 7 bases. This CDR3 has 19 residues. The germline gives CDR1 MNHNS, CDR2 SASEGT. The junction had 17 bases not matched to a gene; V was cut back by 2 bases and J by 7 bases. In DNA, the CDR3 is TGTGCCAGCAGTGAATTGGTGGGACAGCCGGAAGGGTTCAATTCACCCCTCCACTTT. Amino acids: CASSELVGQPEGFNSPLHF.

This chain uses TRBV7-2 with TRBJ2-3, with D possibly TRBD1 on 5 matching bases. Germline CDR1 reads SGHTA; CDR2 reads FQGNSA. Trimming stripped 2 bases from V and 4 bases from J, with 16 bases between. The CDR3 spans 16 residues. The CDR3 nucleotides read TGTGCCAGCAGCTTATGGGCAGGGAATTTCCCAGATACGCAGTATTTT. This encodes CASSLWAGNFPDTQYF.

The chain combines TRBV6-5 with TRBJ1-1; TRBD1 matches at 8 bases. This CDR3 comprises 15 residues. Germline trimming cut 2 bases from V and 1 base from J; bases unmatched to any gene: 3. Germline lookup yields CDR1 MNHEY and CDR2 SVGAGI. This CDR3 is CASSYTTGANTEAFF. In DNA form, the CDR3 reads TGTGCCAGCAGTTACACGACAGGGGCGAACACTGAAGCTTTCTTT.

This chain uses TRBV25-1 with TRBJ2-7; 10 nucleotides line up with TRBD1. V was clipped by 7 bases and J by 5 bases; unmatched bases: 8. The germline CDR1 and CDR2 sequences are MGHDK and SYGVNS. The length of the CDR3 is 14 residues. Here the CDR3 reads CASIAGTGEDEQYF. Written as DNA, the CDR3 is TGTGCCAGCATCGCCGGGACAGGGGAAGACGAGCAGTACTTC.

This clone has just a few counts. V is TRBV19 and J is TRBJ1-1, with D possibly matching TRBD1 (5 bases). Germline V gene sequence: CDR1 LNHDA, CDR2 SQIVND (reference sequence). Trimming took 6 bases from V and 3 from J, leaving 14 bases between them. This CDR3 is 14 amino acids long. The CDR3: CASREAGRDTEAFF. The CDR3 region has the DNA TGTGCCAGTAGGGAAGCAGGGAGGGACACTGAAGCTTTCTTT. The variable domain in full, completed from reference TRBV19 and TRBJ1-1, reads DGGITQSPKYLFRKEGQNVTLSCEQNLNHDAMYWYRQDPGQGLRLIYYSQIVNDFQKGDIAEGYSVSREKKESFPLTVTSAQKNPTAFYLCASREAGRDTEAFFGQGTRLTVV.

The rearrangement uses TRBV27 and TRBJ1-4; perhaps TRBD1 as D (5 bases). This CDR3 region has 16 residues. The germline gives CDR1 MNHEY, CDR2 SMNVEV (reference sequence). Trimming cost V 7 bases and J 5 bases, with 20 bases left between them. CDR3 sequence (DNA): TGTGCCAGCAAACCTAACGGGGGGGAGCAGAATGAAAAACTGTTTTTT. It specifies CASKPNGGEQNEKLFF.

CDR3 nucleotide sequence: TGTGCCAGCAGTTTGGAGGCTGGGGCCAACGTCCTGACTTTC. It translates to CASSLEAGANVLTF. The chain uses TRBV28 and TRBJ2-6, with D possibly being TRBD2 (5 bases). The CDR3 has 14 amino acids. Trimming shortened V by 3 bases and J by 2 bases, and 5 bases separated the two germline ends. The germline CDR1 and CDR2 sequences are MDHEN and SYDVKM.

The genes are TRBV5-6 and TRBJ2-7; D possibly corresponds to TRBD2 (6 bases). Germline-derived CDR1 and CDR2 are SGHDT and YYEEEE. CDR3 length: 14 residues. Trimming stripped 4 bases from V and 6 bases from J, with 17 bases between. CDR3 protein: CASSGGISYAEQYF. The CDR3 bases are TGTGCCAGCAGCGGCGGGATTTCCTACGCCGAGCAGTACTTC.

This clone occurred once. V gene TRBV11-2 combines with J gene TRBJ1-1; weak D call: TRBD1 (5 bases). This CDR3 contains 14 residues. With 1 base removed from V and 1 base from J, the gap between germline ends came to 7 bases. CDR1 is SGHAT, CDR2 FQNNGV, per germline. CDR3 loop: CASSLVDRNTEAFF. CDR3 bases: TGTGCCAGCAGCTTAGTCGACAGGAACACTGAAGCTTTCTTT. Drawing the rest from reference TRBV11-2 and TRBJ1-1, the complete variable domain is EAGVAQSPRYKIIEKRQSVAFWCNPISGHATLYWYQQILGQGPKLLIQFQNNGVVDDSQLPKDRFSAERLKGVDSTLKIQPAKLEDSAVYLCASSLVDRNTEAFFGQGTRLTVV.

The V call is TRBV14, the J call TRBJ2-5; the match to TRBD1 covers 7 bases. This CDR3 is built from 14 residues. Unmatched junction bases numbered 3, after V lost 4 bases and J lost 1 base. Germline CDR1 reads SGHDN; CDR2 reads FVKESK. The CDR3, as DNA: TGTGCCAGCAGCCGACAGGGTGTCCAAGAGACCCAGTACTTC. It specifies CASSRQGVQETQYF.

The J gene is TRBJ1-2, the V gene TRBV5-5; TRBD1 matches 9 bases. CDR1 is SGHKS, CDR2 YYEKEE, per germline (reference sequence). With V trimmed by 0 bases and J by 7 bases, 7 bases remained unmatched. CDR3 length: 15 amino acids. CDR3 sequence reads: CASSLGVTGGFGYTF. CDR3 nucleotides: TGTGCCAGCAGCTTGGGGGTGACAGGGGGTTTTGGCTACACCTTC.

This clone was recorded once. The chain couples TRBV5-1 to TRBJ1-1; 8 positions agree with TRBD1. J was trimmed by 5 bases and V by 4 bases; bases with no gene match: 10. This CDR3 comprises 15 residues. Germline values: CDR1 SGHRS, CDR2 YFSETQ. CDR3 in amino acids: CASSLGQGAWTEAFF. The CDR3 bases are TGCGCCAGCAGCCTGGGCCAGGGGGCATGGACTGAAGCTTTCTTT.

This rearrangement joins TRBV20-1 to TRBJ1-2; weak D call: TRBD1 (5 bases). V lost 3 bases to trimming and J lost 2 bases, with 10 bases between them. The germline CDR1 and CDR2 sequences are DFQATT and SNEGSKA (reference sequence). This CDR3 contains 13 residues. This CDR3 reads CSASVRTNYGYTF. The CDR3 nucleotides are TGCAGTGCTAGTGTCAGGACAAACTATGGCTACACCTTC.

The V call is TRBV5-8, the J call TRBJ1-6, with a tentative D call TRBD1 (5 bases). V lost 2 bases and J 8 bases, leaving 11 bases between the germline ends. The CDR3 extends over 14 amino acids. The germline V gene has CDR1 SGHTS and CDR2 YDEGEE. DNA for the CDR3: TGTGCCAGCAGCTTCGGGGGGGGAGATTCACCCCTCCACTTT. It encodes CASSFGGGDSPLHF.

Only a few counts were recorded for this clone. J is TRBJ2-2 and V is TRBV4-2, with 12 bases aligning to TRBD2. The V segment lost 1 base and the J segment 4 bases; nucleotides outside the gene matches: 13. Per germline, CDR1 LGHNA and CDR2 YNFKEQ. The length of the CDR3 is 20 residues. The CDR3 DNA follows: TGTGCCAGCAGCCAAGGAACGCTAGCGGGGGGGCGCGGGGGCACCGGGGAGCTGTTTTTT. Protein product: CASSQGTLAGGRGGTGELFF.

The chain couples TRBV6-1 to TRBJ1-6; 8 nucleotides align to TRBD1. Unmatched junction bases numbered 8, after V lost 3 bases and J lost 1 base. The CDR3 is made up of 18 amino acids. Germline-derived CDR1 and CDR2 are MNHNS and SASEGT. The CDR3 nucleotides are TGTGCCAGCAGTGACCGTACAGGACAGGGTTCCTATAATTCACCCCTCCACTTT. Amino acids: CASSDRTGQGSYNSPLHF.